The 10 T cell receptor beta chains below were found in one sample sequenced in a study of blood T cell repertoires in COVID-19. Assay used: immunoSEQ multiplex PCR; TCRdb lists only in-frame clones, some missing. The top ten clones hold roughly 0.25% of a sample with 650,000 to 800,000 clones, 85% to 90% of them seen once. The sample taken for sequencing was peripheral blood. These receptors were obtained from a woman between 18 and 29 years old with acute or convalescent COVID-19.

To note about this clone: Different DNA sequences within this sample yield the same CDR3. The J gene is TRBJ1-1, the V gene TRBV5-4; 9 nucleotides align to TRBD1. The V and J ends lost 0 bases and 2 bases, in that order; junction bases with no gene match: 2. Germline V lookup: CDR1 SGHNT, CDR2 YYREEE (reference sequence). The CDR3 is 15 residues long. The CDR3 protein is CASSLGGQGNTEAFF. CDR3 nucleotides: TGTGCCAGCAGCTTGGGGGGACAGGGCAACACTGAAGCTTTCTTT.

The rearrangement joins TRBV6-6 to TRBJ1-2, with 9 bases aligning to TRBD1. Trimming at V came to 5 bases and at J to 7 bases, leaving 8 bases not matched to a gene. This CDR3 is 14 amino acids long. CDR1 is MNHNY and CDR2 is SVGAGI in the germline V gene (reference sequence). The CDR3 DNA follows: TGTGCCAGCAGTGGGGACAGGGTACTTCTTGGCTACACCTTC. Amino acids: CASSGDRVLLGYTF.

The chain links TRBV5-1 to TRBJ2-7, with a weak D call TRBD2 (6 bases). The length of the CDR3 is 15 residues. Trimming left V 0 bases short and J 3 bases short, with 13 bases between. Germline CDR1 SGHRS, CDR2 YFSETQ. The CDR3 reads CASSLAGTGLYEQYF. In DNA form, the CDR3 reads TGCGCCAGCAGCTTGGCCGGGACTGGACTCTACGAGCAGTACTTC.

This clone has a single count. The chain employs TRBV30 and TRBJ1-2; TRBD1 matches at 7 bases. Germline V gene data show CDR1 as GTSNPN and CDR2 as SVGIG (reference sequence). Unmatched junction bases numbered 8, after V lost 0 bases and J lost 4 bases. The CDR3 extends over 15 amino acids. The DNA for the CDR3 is TGTGCCTGGAGTGTGGGACAGAACCCATTCTATGGCTACACCTTC. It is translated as CAWSVGQNPFYGYTF.

CDR3 sequence reads: CATSVSQLCIYGYTF. For the CDR3, the DNA is TGTGCCACCAGTGTATCACAGCTCTGTATCTATGGCTACACCTTC. The J gene is TRBJ1-2, the V gene TRBV24-1; unclear D gene. The V gene lost 5 bases and the J gene lost 4 bases, with 16 bases spanning the gap. CDR1 and CDR2 (germline): KGHDR, SFDVKD. The CDR3 spans 15 residues.

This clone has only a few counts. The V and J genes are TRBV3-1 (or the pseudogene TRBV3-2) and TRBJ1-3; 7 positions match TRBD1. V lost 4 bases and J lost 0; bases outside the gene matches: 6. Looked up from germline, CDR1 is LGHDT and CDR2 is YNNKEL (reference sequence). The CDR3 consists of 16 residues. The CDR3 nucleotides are TGTGCCAGCAGCCCCGGACAGGCCCTCTCTGGAAACACCATATATTTT. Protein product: CASSPGQALSGNTIYF.

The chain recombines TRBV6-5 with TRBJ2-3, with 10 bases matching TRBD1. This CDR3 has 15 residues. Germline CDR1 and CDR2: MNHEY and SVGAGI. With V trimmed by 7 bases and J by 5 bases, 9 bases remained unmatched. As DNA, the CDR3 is TGTGCCAGCACAGAGGGACAGGGGTTTAGAGATACGCAGTATTTT. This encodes CASTEGQGFRDTQYF.

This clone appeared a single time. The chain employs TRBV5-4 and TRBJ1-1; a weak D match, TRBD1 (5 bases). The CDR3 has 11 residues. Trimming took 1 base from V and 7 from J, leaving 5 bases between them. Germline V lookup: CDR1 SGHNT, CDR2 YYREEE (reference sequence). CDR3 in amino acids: CASSLTGEAFF. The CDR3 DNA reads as TGTGCCAGCAGCTTGACAGGTGAAGCTTTCTTT. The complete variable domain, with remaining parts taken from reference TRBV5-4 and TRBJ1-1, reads ETGVTQSPTHLIKTRGQQVTLRCSSQSGHNTVSWYQQALGQGPQFIFQYYREEENGRGNFPPRFSGLQFPNYSSELNVNALELDDSALYLCASSLTGEAFFGQGTRLTVV.

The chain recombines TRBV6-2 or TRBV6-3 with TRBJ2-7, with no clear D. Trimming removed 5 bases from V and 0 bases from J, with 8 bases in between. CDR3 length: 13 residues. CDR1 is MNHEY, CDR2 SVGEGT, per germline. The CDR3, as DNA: TGTGCCAGCAGTATTTCGAGCTCCTACGAGCAGTACTTC. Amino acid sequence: CASSISSSYEQYF.

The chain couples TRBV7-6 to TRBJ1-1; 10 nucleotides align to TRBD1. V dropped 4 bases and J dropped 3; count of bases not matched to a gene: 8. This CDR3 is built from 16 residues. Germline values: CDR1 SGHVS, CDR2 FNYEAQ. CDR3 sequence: CASSSRQGARHTEAFF. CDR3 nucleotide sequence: TGTGCCAGCAGCTCAAGACAGGGGGCTCGGCACACTGAAGCTTTCTTT.